This T cell receptor beta chain came from a study of blood T cell repertoires in COVID-19. Across the whole study: COVID-19 samples collected from the United States, Italy and Spain covered acute and convalescent phases. The cDNA or gDNA used as material had been derived from T cells, B-cell-depleted T cells, or PBMCs.

Trimming removed 3 bases from V and 1 base from J; junction bases left unmatched: 4. The germline V gene encodes CDR1 SGHRS and CDR2 YFSETQ. The CDR3 covers 15 residues. Per the study methods: Counts of nucleated cells, estimated from reference gene primer amplification, were obtained. Repertoires were generated with immunoSEQ multiplex PCR, while TCRdb's copy carries only in-frame clones and drops some. The DNA was the basis for D and trimming; V, J and clone size are from that table. The sample lists 160,000 or so clones, roughly 89% occurring once. The chain uses TRBV5-1 and TRBJ2-5, with 9 positions matching TRBD1. Sequencing used peripheral blood. This sequence was found in a woman in her fifties or sixties with acute or convalescent COVID-19. DNA of the CDR3: TGCGCCAGCAGCTATTGGGACAGGGTCCAAGAGACCCAGTACTTC. Protein product: CASSYWDRVQETQYF. Variable domain in full (rest from reference TRBV5-1 and TRBJ2-5): KAGVTQTPRYLIKTRGQQVTLSCSPISGHRSVSWYQQTPGQGLQFLFEYFSETQRNKGNFPGRFSGRQFSNSRSEMNVSTLELGDSALYLCASSYWDRVQETQYFGPGTRLLVL.